This T cell receptor (beta chain) is from a study of blood T cell repertoires in COVID-19. Of note for this clone: The sample contains more than one DNA sequence encoding this CDR3.

The CDR3 spans 14 residues. CDR1 and CDR2 from the germline V gene are SGHRS and YFSETQ. V dropped 4 bases and J dropped 1 base, with 9 bases sitting between them. Sequenced by immunoSEQ multiplex PCR; TCRdb stores in-frame clones only, minus some. The sample lists 220,000 or so clones, 82% seen once, with roughly 8.2% in the top ten. The sample was peripheral blood. The clonotype comes from a woman of 80 years or more with COVID-19, enrolled during active disease. The chain is built from TRBV5-1 and TRBJ2-1; TRBD1 might be the D (6 bases). Here the CDR3 reads CASSPQGSYNEQFF. The CDR3 DNA follows: TGCGCCAGCAGCCCACAGGGTTCCTACAATGAGCAGTTCTTC.